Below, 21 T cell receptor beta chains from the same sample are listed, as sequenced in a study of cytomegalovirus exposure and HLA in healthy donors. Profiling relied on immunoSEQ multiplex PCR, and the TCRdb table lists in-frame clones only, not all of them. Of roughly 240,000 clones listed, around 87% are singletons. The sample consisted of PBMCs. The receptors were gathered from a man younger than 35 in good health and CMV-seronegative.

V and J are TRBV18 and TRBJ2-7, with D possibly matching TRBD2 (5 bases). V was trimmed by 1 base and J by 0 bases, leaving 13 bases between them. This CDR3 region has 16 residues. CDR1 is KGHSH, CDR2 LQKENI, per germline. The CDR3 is CASSPRSGFSSYEQYF. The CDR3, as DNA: TGTGCCAGCTCACCACGGAGCGGATTCAGCTCCTACGAGCAGTACTTC.

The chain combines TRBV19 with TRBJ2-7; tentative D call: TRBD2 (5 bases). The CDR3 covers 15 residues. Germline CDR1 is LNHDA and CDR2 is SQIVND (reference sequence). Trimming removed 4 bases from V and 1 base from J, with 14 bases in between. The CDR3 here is CASSRGSVASYEQYF. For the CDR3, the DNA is TGTGCCAGTAGTAGAGGGTCAGTCGCTTCCTACGAGCAGTACTTC.

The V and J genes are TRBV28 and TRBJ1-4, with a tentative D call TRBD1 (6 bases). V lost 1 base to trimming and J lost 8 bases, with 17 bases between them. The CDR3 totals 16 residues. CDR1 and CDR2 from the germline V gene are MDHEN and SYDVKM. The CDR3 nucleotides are TGTGCCAGCAGTTTATCCGCAGGGGAAGCGGGGGAAAAACTGTTTTTT. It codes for CASSLSAGEAGEKLFF.

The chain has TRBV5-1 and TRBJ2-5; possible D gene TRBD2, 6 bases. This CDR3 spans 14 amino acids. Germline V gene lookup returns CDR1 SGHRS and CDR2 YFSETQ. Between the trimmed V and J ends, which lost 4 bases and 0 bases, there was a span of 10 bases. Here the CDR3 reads CASSLRDYQETQYF. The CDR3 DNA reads TGCGCCAGCAGCCTCCGGGACTACCAAGAGACCCAGTACTTC.

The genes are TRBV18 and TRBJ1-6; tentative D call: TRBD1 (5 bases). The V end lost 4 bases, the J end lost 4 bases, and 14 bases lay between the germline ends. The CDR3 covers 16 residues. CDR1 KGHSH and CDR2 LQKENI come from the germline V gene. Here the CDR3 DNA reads TGTGCCAGCTCACAAACCGTGACAGATTATAATTCACCCCTCCACTTT. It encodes CASSQTVTDYNSPLHF.

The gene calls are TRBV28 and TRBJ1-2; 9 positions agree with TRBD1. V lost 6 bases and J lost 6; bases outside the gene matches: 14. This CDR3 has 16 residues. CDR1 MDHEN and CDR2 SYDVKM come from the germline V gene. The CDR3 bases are TGTGCCAGCAGGGGTGCGGGACAGGGTCTTTTGGATGGCTACACCTTC. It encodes CASRGAGQGLLDGYTF.

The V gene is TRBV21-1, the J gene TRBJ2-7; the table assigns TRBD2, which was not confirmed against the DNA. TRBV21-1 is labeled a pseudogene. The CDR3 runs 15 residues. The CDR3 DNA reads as TGTGCCAATCCCCTCCGGACTCGCCCCTCCTACGAGCAGTACTTC. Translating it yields CANPLRTRPSYEQYF.

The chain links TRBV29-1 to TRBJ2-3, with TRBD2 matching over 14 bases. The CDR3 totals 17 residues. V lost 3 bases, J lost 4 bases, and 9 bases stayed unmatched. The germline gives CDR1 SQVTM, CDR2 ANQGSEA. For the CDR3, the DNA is TGCAGCGTTGAGGGGAGACTAGCGGGAGGGCCAGCAGATACGCAGTATTTT. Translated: CSVEGRLAGGPADTQYF.

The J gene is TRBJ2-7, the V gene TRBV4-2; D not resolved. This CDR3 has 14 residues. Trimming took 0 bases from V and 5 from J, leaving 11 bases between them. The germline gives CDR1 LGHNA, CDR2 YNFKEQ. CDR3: CASSQEGSRNEQYF. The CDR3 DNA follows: TGTGCCAGCAGCCAAGAAGGAAGCAGGAACGAGCAGTACTTC.

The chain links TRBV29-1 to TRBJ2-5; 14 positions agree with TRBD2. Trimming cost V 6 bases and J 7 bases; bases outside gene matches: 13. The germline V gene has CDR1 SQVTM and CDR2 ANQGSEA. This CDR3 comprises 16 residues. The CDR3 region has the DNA TGCAGCGTGGACGGGACTAGCGGGAGCCGTGGGGGGACCCAGTACTTC. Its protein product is CSVDGTSGSRGGTQYF.

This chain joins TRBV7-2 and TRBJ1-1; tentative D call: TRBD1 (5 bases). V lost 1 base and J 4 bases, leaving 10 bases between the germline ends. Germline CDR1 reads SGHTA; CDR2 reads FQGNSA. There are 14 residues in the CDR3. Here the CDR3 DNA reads TGTGCCAGCAGCTTAGTCGGGGGGACCACTGAAGCTTTCTTT. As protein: CASSLVGGTTEAFF.

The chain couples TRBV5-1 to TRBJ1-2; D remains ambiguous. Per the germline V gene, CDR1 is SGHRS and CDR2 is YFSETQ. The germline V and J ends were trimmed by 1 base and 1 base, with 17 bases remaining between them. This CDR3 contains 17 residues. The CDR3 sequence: CASSLRSDPGSNYGYTF. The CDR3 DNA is TGCGCCAGCAGCTTGCGAAGCGACCCCGGGAGTAACTATGGCTACACCTTC.

CDR3 sequence: CASSQGGRWIGELFF. In DNA, the CDR3 is TGTGCCAGCAGCCAAGGAGGTCGATGGATCGGGGAGCTGTTTTTT. This sequence joins TRBV14 and TRBJ2-2; D unclear. The length of the CDR3 is 15 residues. V lost 1 base and J lost 7, with 13 bases in between. Germline V lookup: CDR1 SGHDN, CDR2 FVKESK.

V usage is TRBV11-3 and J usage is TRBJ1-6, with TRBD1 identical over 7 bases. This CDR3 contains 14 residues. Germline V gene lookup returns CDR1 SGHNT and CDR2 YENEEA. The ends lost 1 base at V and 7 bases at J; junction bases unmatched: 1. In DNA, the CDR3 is TGTGCCAGCAGCTTAGGGACAGGAAATTCACCCCTCCACTTT. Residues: CASSLGTGNSPLHF.

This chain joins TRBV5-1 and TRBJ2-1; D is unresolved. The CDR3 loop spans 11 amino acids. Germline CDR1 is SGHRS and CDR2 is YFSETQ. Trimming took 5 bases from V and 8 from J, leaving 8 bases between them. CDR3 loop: CASSREDEQFF. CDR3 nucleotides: TGCGCCAGCAGTAGAGAAGATGAGCAGTTCTTC.

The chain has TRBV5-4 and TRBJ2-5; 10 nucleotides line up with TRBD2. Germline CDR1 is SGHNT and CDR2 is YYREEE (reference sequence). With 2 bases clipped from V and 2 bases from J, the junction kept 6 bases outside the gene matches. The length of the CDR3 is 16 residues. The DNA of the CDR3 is TGTGCCAGCAGCTTAAACCCGGGACTAGCGCAAGAGACCCAGTACTTC. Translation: CASSLNPGLAQETQYF.

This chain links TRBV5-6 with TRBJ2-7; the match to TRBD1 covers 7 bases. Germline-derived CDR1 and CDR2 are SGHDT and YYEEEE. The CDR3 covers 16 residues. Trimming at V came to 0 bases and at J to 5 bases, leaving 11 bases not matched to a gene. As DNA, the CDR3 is TGTGCCAGCAGCTTGGGTTTTCGTGACAGGGCCCACGAGCAGTACTTC. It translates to CASSLGFRDRAHEQYF.

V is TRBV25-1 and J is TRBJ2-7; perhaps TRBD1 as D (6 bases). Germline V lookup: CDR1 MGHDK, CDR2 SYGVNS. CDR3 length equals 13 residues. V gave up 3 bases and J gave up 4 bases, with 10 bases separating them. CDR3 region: CASSDPTGYEQYF. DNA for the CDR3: TGTGCCAGCAGTGATCCCACAGGGTACGAGCAGTACTTC.

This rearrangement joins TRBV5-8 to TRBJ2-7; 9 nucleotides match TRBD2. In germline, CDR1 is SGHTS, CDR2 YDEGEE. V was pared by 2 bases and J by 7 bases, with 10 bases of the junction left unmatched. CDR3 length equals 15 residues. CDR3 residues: CASSFRLAGFKEQYF. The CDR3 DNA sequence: TGTGCCAGCAGCTTCCGGCTAGCGGGGTTTAAGGAGCAGTACTTC. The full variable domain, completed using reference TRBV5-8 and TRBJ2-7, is EAGVTQSPTHLIKTRGQQATLRCSPISGHTSVYWYQQALGLGLQFLLWYDEGEERNRGNFPPRFSGRQFPNYSSELNVNALELEDSALYLCASSFRLAGFKEQYFGPGTRLTVT.

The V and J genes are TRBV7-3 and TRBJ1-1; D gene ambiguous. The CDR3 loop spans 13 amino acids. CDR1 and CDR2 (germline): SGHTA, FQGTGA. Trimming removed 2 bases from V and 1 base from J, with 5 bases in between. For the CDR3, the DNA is TGTGCCAGCAGCTTAGAGCGGAACACTGAAGCTTTCTTT. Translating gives CASSLERNTEAFF.

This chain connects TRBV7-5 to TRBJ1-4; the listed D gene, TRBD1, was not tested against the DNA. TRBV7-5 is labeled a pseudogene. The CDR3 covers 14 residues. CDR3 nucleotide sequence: TGTGTCAGAGCCAGGGGACAGGTTAATGAAAAACTGTTTTTT. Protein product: CVRARGQVNEKLFF.